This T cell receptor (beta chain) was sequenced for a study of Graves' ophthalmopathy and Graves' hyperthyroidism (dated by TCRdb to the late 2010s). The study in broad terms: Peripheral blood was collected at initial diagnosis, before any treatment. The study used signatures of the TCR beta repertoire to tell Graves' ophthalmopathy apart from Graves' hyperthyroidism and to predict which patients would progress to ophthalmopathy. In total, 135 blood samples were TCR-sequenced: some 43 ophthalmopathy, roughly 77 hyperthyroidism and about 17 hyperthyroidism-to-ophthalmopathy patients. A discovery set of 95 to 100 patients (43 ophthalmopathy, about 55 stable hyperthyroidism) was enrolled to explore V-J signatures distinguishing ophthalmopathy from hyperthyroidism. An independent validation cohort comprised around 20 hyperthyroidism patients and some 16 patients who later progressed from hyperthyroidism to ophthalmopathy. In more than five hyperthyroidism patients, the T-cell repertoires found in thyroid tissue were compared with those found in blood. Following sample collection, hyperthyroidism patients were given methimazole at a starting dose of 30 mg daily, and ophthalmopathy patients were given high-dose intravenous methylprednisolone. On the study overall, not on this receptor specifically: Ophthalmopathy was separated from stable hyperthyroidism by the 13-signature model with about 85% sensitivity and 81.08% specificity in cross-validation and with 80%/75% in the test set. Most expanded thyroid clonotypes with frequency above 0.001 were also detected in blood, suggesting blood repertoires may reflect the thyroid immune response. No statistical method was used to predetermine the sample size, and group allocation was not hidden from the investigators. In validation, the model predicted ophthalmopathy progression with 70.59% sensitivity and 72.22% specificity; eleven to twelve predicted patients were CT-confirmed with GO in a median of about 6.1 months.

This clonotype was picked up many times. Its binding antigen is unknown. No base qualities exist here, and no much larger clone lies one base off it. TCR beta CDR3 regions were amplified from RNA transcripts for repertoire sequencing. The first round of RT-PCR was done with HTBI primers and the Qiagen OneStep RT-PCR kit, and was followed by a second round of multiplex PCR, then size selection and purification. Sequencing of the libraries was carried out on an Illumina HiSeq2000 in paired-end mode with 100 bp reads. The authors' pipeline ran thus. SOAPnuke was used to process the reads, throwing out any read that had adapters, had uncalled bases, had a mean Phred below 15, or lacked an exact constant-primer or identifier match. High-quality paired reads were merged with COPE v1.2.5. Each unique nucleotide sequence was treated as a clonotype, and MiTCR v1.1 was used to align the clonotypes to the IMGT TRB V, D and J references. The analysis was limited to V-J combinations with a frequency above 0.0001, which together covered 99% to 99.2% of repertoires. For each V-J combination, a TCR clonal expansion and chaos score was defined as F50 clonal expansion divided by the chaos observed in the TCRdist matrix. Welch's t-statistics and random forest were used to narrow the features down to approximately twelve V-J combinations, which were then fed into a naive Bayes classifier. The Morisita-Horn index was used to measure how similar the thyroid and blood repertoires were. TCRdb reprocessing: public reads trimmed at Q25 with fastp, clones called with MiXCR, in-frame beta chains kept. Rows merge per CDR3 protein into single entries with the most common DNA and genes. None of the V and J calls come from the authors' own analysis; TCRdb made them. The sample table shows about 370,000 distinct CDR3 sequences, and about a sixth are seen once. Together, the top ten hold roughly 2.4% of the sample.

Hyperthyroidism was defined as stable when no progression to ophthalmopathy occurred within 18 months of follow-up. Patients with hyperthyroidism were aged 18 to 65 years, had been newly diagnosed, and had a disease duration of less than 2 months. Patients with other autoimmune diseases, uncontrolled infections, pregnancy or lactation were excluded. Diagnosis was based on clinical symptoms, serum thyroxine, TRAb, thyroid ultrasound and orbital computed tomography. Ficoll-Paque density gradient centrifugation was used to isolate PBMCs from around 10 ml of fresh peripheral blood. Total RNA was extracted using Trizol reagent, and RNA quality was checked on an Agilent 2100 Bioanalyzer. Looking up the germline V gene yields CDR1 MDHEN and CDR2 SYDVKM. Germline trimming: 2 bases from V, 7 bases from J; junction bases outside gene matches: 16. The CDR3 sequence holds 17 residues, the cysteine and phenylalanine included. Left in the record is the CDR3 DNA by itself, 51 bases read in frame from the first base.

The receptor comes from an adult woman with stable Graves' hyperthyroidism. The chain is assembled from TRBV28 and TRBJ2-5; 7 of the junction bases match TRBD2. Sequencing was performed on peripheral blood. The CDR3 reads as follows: CASSLGMAGRHLGTQYF. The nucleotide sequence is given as TGTGCCAGCAGTTTAGGGATGGCCGGGAGGCACCTAGGGACCCAGTACTTC.